This TCR beta chain was sequenced for a study of blood T cells in healthy people across ages. This clonotype was counted between two and nine times. Its antigen remains unknown. V lost 5 bases, J lost 2 bases, and 7 bases stayed unmatched. Germline CDR1 and CDR2: LGHDT and YNNKEL (reference sequence). The CDR3 consists of 15 residues. It was with a sample-barcoded 5' primer and a J-beta primer mix that a second PCR of about 7 to 12 cycles was run. TCRdb called the 5' RACE reads again in MiXCR, with one record for every CDR3 protein. Altogether about 1 million distinct CDR3 sequences are present, 35% to 55% being singletons, with the ten largest covering over 15%. General study results and limits: Unknown donor CMV status possibly confounded expanded clonotype changes.

Source material: blood. This chain uses TRBV3-1 with TRBJ2-7; 9 bases are shared with TRBD1. This sequence was found in a woman aged 55-69 years in good health. CDR3 amino acids: CASSLGQGDTYEQYF. The CDR3 bases are TGTGCCAGCAGCTTGGGACAGGGAGACACCTACGAGCAGTACTTC.